This T cell receptor beta chain was sequenced for a study of T cells in tuberculosis. The wider study: A South African cohort included IGRA-negative adolescents, latently infected IGRA-positive adolescents and adults with active tuberculosis.

V was clipped by 8 bases and J by 6 bases; unmatched bases: 12. The CDR3 loop spans 15 amino acids. CDR1 is MNHEY, CDR2 SMNVEV, per germline (reference sequence). Sequencing used immunoSEQ multiplex PCR; TCRdb keeps in-frame clones, though not all of them. The sample has 20,000 to 30,000 clones; about 95% are singletons. Sequenced: PBMCs. The gene calls are TRBV27 and TRBJ2-5; 10 positions agree with TRBD1. This sequence was found in a donor between 10 and 35 years old with latent tuberculosis or without tuberculosis infection. This chain's CDR3 is CASSGGQGVKKTQYF. The CDR3 DNA is TGTGCCAGCTCTGGCGGACAGGGGGTAAAAAAGACCCAGTACTTC.